This record covers a single T cell receptor beta chain. This record comes from a study of blood T cell repertoires in COVID-19. Study-wide background: From the United States, Italy and Spain came samples of acute and convalescent COVID-19. T cells, B-cell-depleted T cells, or PBMCs provided the cDNA or gDNA that served as material.

Only in-frame clones appear in the TCRdb table, and some are missing; sequencing was by immunoSEQ multiplex PCR. This sample has under 150,000 clones, with 88% found just once. The V segment lost 3 bases and the J segment 1 base; nucleotides outside the gene matches: 7. Germline CDR1 and CDR2: SQVTM and ANQGSEA. The CDR3 covers 15 residues. Input material: peripheral blood. The chain combines TRBV29-1 with TRBJ2-5, with TRBD2 identical over 8 bases. This TCR derives from a man aged 45-60 years with active or convalescent COVID-19. The CDR3 bases are TGCAGCGTTGACGGCCCCGGGGGGGCCCAAGAGACCCAGTACTTC. Its protein is CSVDGPGGAQETQYF.